A single sample gave rise to the 3 T cell receptor beta chains below, sequenced in a study of cytomegalovirus exposure and HLA in healthy donors. The primer mix had 60 Vbeta and 13 Jbeta primers. Assay: immunoSEQ multiplex PCR; the TCRdb copy retains only in-frame clones and omits some. The sample consists of roughly 160,000 clones, approximately 70% of them appearing once. Sequencing was performed on PBMCs. These receptors were collected from a woman aged 18-35 years in good health and CMV-seropositive.

This chain connects TRBV9 to TRBJ2-3; 9 bases fit TRBD2. The CDR3 is 17 residues long. From germline, CDR1 is SGDLS and CDR2 YYNGEE. V lost 5 bases, J lost 6 bases, and 16 bases stayed unmatched. DNA for the CDR3: TGTGCCAGCAGTGTTCTGGTTGGTAGCGGGGGCGGGGATACGCAGTATTTT. This translates into CASSVLVGSGGGDTQYF.

The chain has TRBV4-1 and TRBJ2-7, with TRBD2 as a possible D gene (5 bases). Trimming removed 0 bases at V and 2 bases at J, with 11 bases between. The V gene's germline CDR1 is MGHRA and CDR2 YSYEKL. This CDR3 is 15 amino acids long. The chain's CDR3 is CASSQEGGRPYEQYF. The CDR3 DNA follows: TGCGCCAGCAGCCAAGAAGGAGGCAGACCCTACGAGCAGTACTTC.

The chain has TRBV6-5 and TRBJ1-2; D possibly corresponds to TRBD1 (6 bases). The ends were cut back, 0 bases at V and 4 bases at J, with 9 bases in the middle. The CDR3 length is 14 residues. Germline loops: CDR1 MNHEY, CDR2 SVGAGI. The CDR3 sequence is CASSYSIRGYGYTF. In DNA form, the CDR3 reads TGTGCCAGCAGTTACTCGATCAGGGGCTATGGCTACACCTTC.